The following is a T cell receptor (beta chain) sequence with its context. Its cognate antigen is unknown. Single viable CD3+CD4+CD8-CD45RO+ cells were sorted as the memory CD4+ T cells. The data were produced by immunoSEQ multiplex PCR, yet TCRdb's version contains in-frame clones alone and is incomplete. Of about 52,000 clones in the sample, about 86% were seen once. These data originate in a study of memory CD4+ T cells and cytomegalovirus serostatus. On the study more broadly: Of the healthy Belgian adults, 9 or 10 were CMV seropositive and about two dozen seronegative. Study conclusions and caveats: Each of some 67 CMV-associated TCRbeta sequences occurred in one to five individuals. A US-trained random forest predicted CMV serostatus with median AUC around 0.9.

This CDR3 spans 15 amino acids. Per the germline V gene, CDR1 is LNHDA and CDR2 is SQIVND (reference sequence). V was shortened by 0 bases and J by 7 bases, with 13 bases between the two germline ends. This clonotype was sampled from an adult in good health and CMV-seropositive. The sequencing input was memory CD4+ T cells from blood. The rearrangement uses TRBV19 and TRBJ2-1; D perhaps matches TRBD2 (6 bases). In DNA form, the CDR3 reads TGTGCCAGTAGTATAGATAGCGGATTGATGAATGAGCAGTTCTTC. Translated, it gives CASSIDSGLMNEQFF. Supplemented by reference TRBV19 and TRBJ2-1, the full variable domain reads DGGITQSPKYLFRKEGQNVTLSCEQNLNHDAMYWYRQDPGQGLRLIYYSQIVNDFQKGDIAEGYSVSREKKESFPLTVTSAQKNPTAFYLCASSIDSGLMNEQFFGPGTRLTVL.